Shown below are 11 T cell receptor beta chains from a single sample sequenced in a study of Graves' ophthalmopathy and Graves' hyperthyroidism. The study amplified TCR beta CDR3 regions using RNA transcripts. The first round was an RT-PCR with HTBI primers, and the second round was a multiplex PCR. Each CDR3 protein gets one entry after TCRdb re-called the multiplex PCR reads with MiXCR. The repertoire includes approximately 500,000 distinct CDR3 sequences, around an eighth of them detected once, and about 10% sits in the top ten. The sample comprised blood. The receptors were sampled from a young woman with Graves' ophthalmopathy.

The rearrangement uses TRBV19 and TRBJ1-5; 7 nucleotides line up with TRBD1. V shed 4 bases, J shed 9 bases, and the junction held 18 bases outside the gene matches. There are 17 residues in the CDR3. Germline V gene lookup returns CDR1 LNHDA and CDR2 SQIVND (reference sequence). For the CDR3, the DNA is TGTGCCAGTAGTACTGGCCCCTCCCGACAGGGCCGTGGGCCCCAGCATTTT. This gives the protein CASSTGPSRQGRGPQHF.

V usage is TRBV12-5 and J usage is TRBJ1-6; no definite D call. Germline V gene sequence: CDR1 LGHNT, CDR2 FRNRAP. This CDR3 has 14 residues. The germline V and J ends were trimmed by 0 bases and 6 bases, with 6 bases remaining between them. Here the CDR3 reads CASGLVQFNSPLHF. The CDR3, as DNA: TGTGCTAGTGGTTTGGTACAGTTTAATTCACCCCTCCACTTT.

This clonotype was detected ten times or more. The chain employs TRBV2 and TRBJ2-2; TRBD1 or TRBD2 may be the D gene (5 bases each). Trimming removed 4 bases at V and 2 bases at J, with 8 bases between. The CDR3 runs to 14 residues. Germline CDR1 SNHLY, CDR2 FYNNEI. CDR3 sequence reads: CASSAGTNTGELFF. CDR3 DNA sequence: TGTGCCAGCAGTGCCGGGACCAACACCGGGGAGCTGTTTTTT.

V usage is TRBV29-1 and J usage is TRBJ1-1; possible D gene TRBD1, 6 bases. The CDR3 extends over 13 amino acids. From germline, CDR1 is SQVTM and CDR2 ANQGSEA. The V end lost 3 bases, the J end lost 2 bases, and 10 bases lay between the germline ends. The CDR3 bases are TGCAGCGTTGAGCGGACAGTAAACACTGAAGCTTTCTTT. It specifies CSVERTVNTEAFF. Filled out from reference TRBV29-1 and TRBJ1-1, the complete variable domain reads SAVISQKPSRDICQRGTSLTIQCQVDSQVTMMFWYRQQPGQSLTLIATANQGSEATYESGFVIDKFPISRPNLTFSTLTVSNMSPEDSSIYLCSVERTVNTEAFFGQGTRLTVV.

This clonotype came up many times. V usage is TRBV7-3 and J usage is TRBJ2-5; D possibly corresponds to TRBD2 (6 bases). Germline V gene lookup returns CDR1 SGHTA and CDR2 FQGTGA. The CDR3 spans 15 residues. The V end was cut by 1 base, the J end by 4 bases, with 13 bases between. This CDR3 is CASSLIGLSGETQYF. The CDR3 DNA follows: TGTGCCAGCAGCTTAATAGGACTATCCGGAGAGACCCAGTACTTC.

This clonotype was seen ten or more times. V gene TRBV12-3 or TRBV12-4 combines with J gene TRBJ2-2; 8 bases agree with TRBD1. Trimming removed 7 bases from V and 0 bases from J; junction bases left unmatched: 4. The CDR3 is made up of 15 amino acids. CDR3 sequence reads: CASTEQGANTGELFF. The CDR3 bases are TGTGCCAGCACCGAACAGGGGGCGAACACCGGGGAGCTGTTTTTT.

This clonotype has a count of ten or more. This chain uses TRBV4-1 with TRBJ2-5; D uncertain. Trimming removed 1 base at V and 3 bases at J, with 15 bases between. The CDR3 runs to 16 residues. Germline V lookup: CDR1 MGHRA, CDR2 YSYEKL. The CDR3 DNA reads TGCGCCAGCAGCCAAGTTGGGTGGGGAAGGGAAGAGACCCAGTACTTC. This translates into CASSQVGWGREETQYF.

This clonotype was recorded at least ten times. This could be a read error, since a much larger clone is one nucleotide away. The chain joins TRBV11-2 to TRBJ2-7; 8 positions agree with TRBD1. After removal of 5 bases from V and 2 bases from J, the junction contained 2 bases not matched to a gene. The CDR3 has 13 amino acids. The germline V gene encodes CDR1 SGHAT and CDR2 FQNNGV. The CDR3 is CASSRDRPYEQYF. The DNA of the CDR3 is TGTGCCAGCAGCCGGGACAGGCCCTACGAGCAGTACTTC.

J is TRBJ2-7 and V is TRBV2; D is possibly TRBD2 (6 bases). V lost 6 bases and J 0 bases, leaving 12 bases between the germline ends. Germline CDR1 is SNHLY and CDR2 is FYNNEI. The CDR3 runs to 14 residues. CDR3 bases: TGTGCCAGCAGCCGCGGGGTAACCTCCTACGAGCAGTACTTC. Encoded protein: CASSRGVTSYEQYF.

Many counts were recorded for this clonotype. The chain is built from TRBV5-4 and TRBJ2-7; TRBD2 agrees at 8 bases. CDR1 is SGHNT and CDR2 is YYREEE in the germline V gene (reference sequence). CDR3 size: 14 residues. After removal of 9 bases from V and 3 bases from J, the junction contained 11 bases not matched to a gene. CDR3 region: CATGLAGINYEQYF. In DNA, the CDR3 is TGTGCCACTGGATTAGCGGGGATTAACTACGAGCAGTACTTC.

This clonotype was observed at least ten times. The gene calls are TRBV13 and TRBJ2-7; weak D call: TRBD1 (6 bases). This CDR3 is built from 14 residues. Looked up from germline, CDR1 is PRHDT and CDR2 is FYEKMQ (reference sequence). V was cut by 5 bases and J by 2 bases, with 13 bases left in between. CDR3 sequence (DNA): TGTGCCAGCAGCCTGGGGACAATCCCCTACGAGCAGTACTTC. This translates into CASSLGTIPYEQYF.